This TCR beta chain came from a study of blood T cell repertoires in COVID-19. For the study at large: The United States, Italy and Spain provided the acute and convalescent COVID-19 samples. T cells, B-cell-depleted T cells, or PBMCs supplied cDNA or gDNA.

In the original workflow: Reference gene primer amplification gave estimated nucleated cell counts. Sequencing was performed with immunoSEQ multiplex PCR; in TCRdb, only in-frame clones are kept and a portion is missing. That table supplies the V and J calls and clone size; D and trimming were determined from the DNA. Seen here are under 150,000 clones, about 88% observed once, and the top ten hold under 9%. The clonotype originates from a woman aged 70-85 years who had recovered from COVID-19. The material sequenced was peripheral blood.

The chain's CDR3 is CASSLGSGGHTEAFF. Written as DNA, the CDR3 is TGTGCCAGCAGCTTAGGGTCAGGGGGACACACTGAAGCTTTCTTT. The gene calls are TRBV7-9 and TRBJ1-1, with 7 bases matching TRBD1. Germline V CDR1 and CDR2: SEHNR, FQNEAQ (reference sequence). V was clipped by 1 base and J by 3 bases; unmatched bases: 5. There are 15 residues in the CDR3.